A selection of T cell receptor beta chains follows, all from one sample in a study of cytomegalovirus exposure and HLA in healthy donors. The assay was immunoSEQ multiplex PCR, and TCRdb's table has in-frame clones only and misses some. The sample consists of approximately 240,000 clones, 70% to 85% of them appearing once. Specimen: PBMCs. The receptors originated from a woman aged 40-49 years in good health and CMV-seronegative. Both conserved end residues are part of each CDR3. The D gene is left open where the match is weak.

NA	TRBV29-1	TRBJ1-6	CSVDPGSTNSPLHF
NA	TRBV2	TRBJ1-6	CASSLGQYNSPLHF
NA	TRBV7-9	TRBJ1-1	CASSPTRGSDTEAFF
TRBD1	TRBV5-1	TRBJ1-4	CASRPGGGFEKLFF
TRBD1	TRBV27	TRBJ2-7	CASSDQPGQYYEQYF
NA	TRBV11-3	TRBJ2-2	CASSPRGVNTGELFF
TRBD2	TRBV2	TRBJ2-3	CASSGTSGPFSSQYF
TRBD2	TRBV7-3	TRBJ2-3	CASSWGGLAGGITDTQYF
TRBD1	TRBV19	TRBJ1-5	CASSIDRTAGGVQPQHF
NA	TRBV30	TRBJ1-3	CAWSVGGWAGNTIYF
NA	TRBV19	TRBJ2-3	CASSISRGATDTQYF